This T cell receptor (beta chain) derives from a study of T cells after yellow fever vaccination. Study conclusions and caveats: Post-booster repertoires again held most primary-vaccination clones (approximately 96% CD4, roughly 88% CD8). The secondary response was weaker, and its peak arrived faster, on day 5 versus 15.

UMIs were added to TCR cDNA along with a universal primer site when it was made by 5'RACE template switching. Each CDR3 protein gets one entry after TCRdb re-called the 5' RACE reads with MiXCR. This sample yields around 46,000 distinct CDR3 sequences, of which less than 9% are seen a single time; over 25% belongs to the top ten. Germline values: CDR1 DFQATT, CDR2 SNEGSKA (reference sequence). CDR3 length equals 16 residues. As concerns this clonotype: Its target is not known. The junction and the germline gene differ at one end; a read error may be behind it.

The source is a man aged 18 to 29 who received the YFV17D yellow fever vaccine. The starting material was CD8+ T cells sorted from PBMCs, obtained around 15 days after the first yellow fever vaccination. The J gene is TRBJ2-5, the V gene TRBV20-1; 12 bases line up with TRBD2. In DNA, the CDR3 is TGCTGTGCTAGAGTGTGGCTAGCGGGGGGGTATGAGACCCAGTACTTC. Protein: CCARVWLAGGYETQYF.